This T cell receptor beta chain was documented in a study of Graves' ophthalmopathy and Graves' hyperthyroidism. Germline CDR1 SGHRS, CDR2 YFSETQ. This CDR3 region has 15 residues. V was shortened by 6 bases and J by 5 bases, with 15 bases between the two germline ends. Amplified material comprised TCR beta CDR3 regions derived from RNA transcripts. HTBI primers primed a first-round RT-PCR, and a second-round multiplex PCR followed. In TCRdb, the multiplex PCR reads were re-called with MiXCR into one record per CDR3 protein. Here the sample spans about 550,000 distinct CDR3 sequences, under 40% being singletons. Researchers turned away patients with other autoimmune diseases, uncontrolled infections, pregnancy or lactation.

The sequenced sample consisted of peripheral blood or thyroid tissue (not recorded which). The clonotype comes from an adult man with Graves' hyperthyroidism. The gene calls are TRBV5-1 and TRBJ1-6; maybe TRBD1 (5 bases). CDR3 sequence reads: CASKFGDRDNSPLHF. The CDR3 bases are TGCGCCAGCAAGTTTGGAGACAGAGATAATTCACCCCTCCACTTT. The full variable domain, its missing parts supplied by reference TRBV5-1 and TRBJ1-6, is KAGVTQTPRYLIKTRGQQVTLSCSPISGHRSVSWYQQTPGQGLQFLFEYFSETQRNKGNFPGRFSGRQFSNSRSEMNVSTLELGDSALYLCASKFGDRDNSPLHFGNGTRLTVT.